The next 30 T cell receptor beta chains were all read from a single sample in a study of neurological immune-mediated disorders. Each CDR3 protein gets one entry after TCRdb re-called the 5' RACE reads with MiXCR. The repertoire consists of around 30,000 distinct CDR3 sequences, with about 4.8% occurring once and the leading ten covering under 30%. The source material was PBMCs. The receptors were sampled from a young man in good health.

Many counts were recorded for this clonotype. The chain employs TRBV27 and TRBJ1-1; 8 bases are a match to TRBD1. CDR3 length: 17 amino acids. Germline trimming cut 5 bases from V and 4 bases from J; bases unmatched to any gene: 15. CDR1 is MNHEY and CDR2 is SMNVEV in the germline V gene (reference sequence). CDR3 sequence reads: CASSPLTGDILGTEAFF. DNA for the CDR3: TGTGCCAGCAGTCCACTGACAGGGGACATCCTGGGCACTGAAGCTTTCTTT.

The genes are TRBV5-1 and TRBJ2-1; 9 positions match TRBD2. The CDR3 runs to 15 residues. Trimming at V came to 5 bases and at J to 2 bases, leaving 5 bases not matched to a gene. CDR1 is SGHRS, CDR2 YFSETQ, per germline. CDR3 bases: TGCGCCAGCAGAACCGGGACTAGCCCCTACAATGAGCAGTTCTTC. It is translated as CASRTGTSPYNEQFF.

This sequence joins TRBV7-8 and TRBJ1-2, with TRBD1 identical over 8 bases. With V trimmed by 0 bases and J by 3 bases, 9 bases remained unmatched. The CDR3 has 17 amino acids. The germline V gene encodes CDR1 SGHVS and CDR2 FQNEAQ. The CDR3 coding sequence is TGTGCCAGCAGCTTAGCGGTAGGCAGGGGGCCCGACTATGGCTACACCTTC. Protein sequence: CASSLAVGRGPDYGYTF.

This clonotype was counted many times. V gene TRBV6-2 or TRBV6-3 combines with J gene TRBJ2-5, with 8 bases identical to TRBD1. CDR1 and CDR2 (germline): MNHEY, SVGEGT. Losses at the gene ends were 9 bases for V and 4 bases for J; bases not matched to a gene: 13. CDR3 size: 15 residues. The CDR3 spells CASKKIRGLGETQYF. The CDR3 DNA reads TGTGCCAGTAAGAAAATCAGGGGGCTAGGAGAGACCCAGTACTTC.

Ten or more counts support this clonotype. The genes are TRBV2 and TRBJ2-5; no definite D call. The CDR3 length is 10 residues. Trimming shortened V by 6 bases and J by 8 bases, and 7 bases separated the two germline ends. In germline, CDR1 is SNHLY, CDR2 FYNNEI. CDR3 region: CASRAATQYF. The CDR3 nucleotides are TGTGCCAGCAGGGCTGCAACCCAGTACTTC.

In this sample, this clonotype turned up many times. The rearrangement uses TRBV2 and TRBJ2-7, with 7 bases aligning to TRBD1. The CDR3 is 15 residues long. Trimming cost V 3 bases and J 9 bases; bases outside gene matches: 14. Germline-derived CDR1 and CDR2 are SNHLY and FYNNEI. Here the CDR3 reads CASSEGTAKAKWQYF. The CDR3 coding sequence is TGTGCCAGCAGTGAGGGGACAGCCAAAGCTAAGTGGCAGTACTTC.

This clonotype was detected ten times or more. J is TRBJ1-1 and V is TRBV20-1; possibly TRBD1 for D (5 bases). Germline CDR1 reads DFQATT; CDR2 reads SNEGSKA (reference sequence). V dropped 5 bases and J dropped 10 bases, with 20 bases sitting between them. The CDR3 is 13 residues long. The CDR3 reads CSAYKSDTGGAFF. CDR3 DNA: TGCAGTGCTTATAAGAGCGACACCGGGGGAGCTTTCTTT.

The table lists this clonotype with many counts. The chain uses TRBV10-3 and TRBJ2-5; 8 positions match TRBD1. V was clipped by 6 bases and J by 5 bases; unmatched bases: 5. CDR1 and CDR2 from the germline V gene are ENHRY and SYGVKD. The CDR3 totals 13 residues. CDR3 DNA: TGTGCCATCAGGGGACAGGAAGGGGAGACCCAGTACTTC. It yields the protein CAIRGQEGETQYF.

This clonotype was recorded at least ten times. The gene calls are TRBV12-3 or TRBV12-4 and TRBJ2-5, with D unclear. The CDR3 sequence is 14 residues long. Deletions cut 1 base from V and 2 bases from J, with 8 bases between. The CDR3: CASSLDVSQETQYF. Here the CDR3 DNA reads TGTGCCAGCAGTTTAGACGTTTCGCAAGAGACCCAGTACTTC.

This clonotype ranks as medium-sized. The CDR3 DNA sequence: TGTGCCATCAGTGAGCTTAGCCACGAGCAGTACTTC. Its translation: CAISELSHEQYF. The chain employs TRBV10-3 and TRBJ2-7, with no clear D. V gave up 2 bases and J gave up 5 bases, with 7 bases separating them. Germline CDR1 reads ENHRY; CDR2 reads SYGVKD. The CDR3 spans 12 residues.

This clonotype came up many times. J is TRBJ2-5 and V is TRBV20-1; D uncertain. Germline values: CDR1 DFQATT, CDR2 SNEGSKA (reference sequence). The CDR3 loop spans 15 amino acids. The V gene lost 0 bases and the J gene lost 2 bases, with 13 bases spanning the gap. CDR3 bases: TGCAGTGCTAGAGATAGTGTACGGGCTCAAGAGACCCAGTACTTC. It is translated as CSARDSVRAQETQYF.

This clonotype was seen many times. J is TRBJ2-6 and V is TRBV6-5; D is undetermined. The V gene's germline CDR1 is MNHEY and CDR2 SVGAGI. The CDR3 consists of 16 residues. Trimming removed 2 bases at V and 4 bases at J, with 12 bases between. Written as DNA, the CDR3 is TGTGCCAGCAGTTACGACCCTTATGGGGGGGCCAACGTCCTGACTTTC. This translates into CASSYDPYGGANVLTF.

This clonotype was recorded a few times. The chain joins TRBV7-9 to TRBJ1-2; 7 bases are shared with TRBD1. Germline values: CDR1 SEHNR, CDR2 FQNEAQ (reference sequence). The V gene end was trimmed by 1 base and the J gene end by 6 bases; junction bases not matched to a gene: 5. The CDR3 contains 14 residues. CDR3 amino acids: CASSLVPTGDGYTF. As DNA, the CDR3 is TGTGCCAGCAGCTTAGTCCCCACAGGGGATGGCTACACCTTC.

The sample holds many counts of this clonotype. The J gene is TRBJ1-5, the V gene TRBV20-1; unclear D gene. The germline CDR1 and CDR2 sequences are DFQATT and SNEGSKA (reference sequence). V shed 0 bases and J shed 4 bases, with 10 bases lying between them. The length of the CDR3 is 14 residues. In DNA, the CDR3 is TGCAGTGCTAGAGATCTGGAGTTTAATCAGCCCCAGCATTTT. This codes for CSARDLEFNQPQHF.

This clonotype was seen many times. The chain links TRBV25-1 to TRBJ2-2, with TRBD2 as a possible D gene (6 bases). V lost 3 bases and J 3 bases, leaving 14 bases between the germline ends. The length of the CDR3 is 16 residues. Germline assignment: CDR1 MGHDK and CDR2 SYGVNS. Written as DNA, the CDR3 is TGTGCCAGCAGTGATTGGAGGGGCGCGGACACCGGGGAGCTGTTTTTT. It is translated as CASSDWRGADTGELFF. Filled out from reference TRBV25-1 and TRBJ2-2, the complete variable domain reads EADIYQTPRYLVIGTGKKITLECSQTMGHDKMYWYQQDPGMELHLIHYSYGVNSTEKGDLSSESTVSRIRTEHFPLTLESARPSHTSQYLCASSDWRGADTGELFFGEGSRLTVL.

This chain uses TRBV29-1 with TRBJ2-2, with D hard to call. V was cut by 2 bases and J by 0 bases, with 4 bases left in between. Germline lookup yields CDR1 SQVTM and CDR2 ANQGSEA. The CDR3 totals 13 residues. CDR3 DNA: TGCAGCGTTGAATGGACGAACACCGGGGAGCTGTTTTTT. Amino acids: CSVEWTNTGELFF.

This clonotype has a count of ten or more. The CDR3 is CASSTIWGESNQPQHF. The CDR3 DNA reads TGTGCCAGCAGCACTATCTGGGGAGAGAGCAATCAGCCCCAGCATTTT. This chain connects TRBV2 to TRBJ1-5, with D hard to call. Trimming pared 6 bases from V and 1 base from J, leaving 16 bases between. The CDR3 is 16 amino acids. Germline loops: CDR1 SNHLY, CDR2 FYNNEI.

This clonotype appeared many times. The rearrangement joins TRBV5-5 to TRBJ1-5; 7 nucleotides align to TRBD1. The trim removed 4 bases at V and 6 bases at J, leaving 16 bases unmatched. Per the germline V gene, CDR1 is SGHKS and CDR2 is YYEKEE (reference sequence). This CDR3 spans 17 amino acids. The CDR3 region is CASSPLGYRGVGQPQHF. CDR3 nucleotides: TGTGCCAGCAGCCCCCTCGGGTACAGGGGCGTCGGTCAGCCCCAGCATTTT.

This clonotype showed up many times. As DNA, the CDR3 is TGCGCCAGCAGCCCGGGGGTCGGCTACGAGCAGTACTTC. Translated, it gives CASSPGVGYEQYF. The V and J genes are TRBV5-1 and TRBJ2-7, with TRBD2 as a possible D gene (6 bases). CDR1 is SGHRS and CDR2 is YFSETQ in the germline V gene. This CDR3 spans 13 amino acids. Trimming left V 4 bases short and J 3 bases short, with 11 bases between.

In this sample, this clonotype turned up many times. The V gene is TRBV5-1, the J gene TRBJ1-4; D is undetermined. The CDR3 covers 15 residues. Germline loops: CDR1 SGHRS, CDR2 YFSETQ. Between the trimmed V and J ends, which lost 3 bases and 0 bases, there was a span of 9 bases. The DNA for the CDR3 is TGCGCCAGCAGCTCGCTCGGTGCAACTAATGAAAAACTGTTTTTT. Translated: CASSSLGATNEKLFF.

This clonotype was recorded many times. V is TRBV27 and J is TRBJ2-2; TRBD1 matches at 9 bases. The CDR3 runs 16 residues. The germline V gene encodes CDR1 MNHEY and CDR2 SMNVEV (reference sequence). The junction had 7 bases not matched to a gene; V was cut back by 8 bases and J by 0 bases. This CDR3 reads CASRGQGFANTGELFF. The CDR3 DNA reads as TGTGCCAGCCGGGGACAGGGCTTCGCGAACACCGGGGAGCTGTTTTTT.

On this clonotype itself: This may be a read error: a much more frequent sequence differs by one nucleotide. The rearrangement uses TRBV7-2 and TRBJ1-1; perhaps TRBD1 as D (6 bases). CDR3 size: 14 residues. Germline CDR1 and CDR2: SGHTA and FQGNSA. The DNA for the CDR3 is TGTGTCAGCAGCCTACAGGGCACGAACACTGAAGCTTTCTTT. As protein: CVSSLQGTNTEAFF.

This clonotype showed up many times. The genes are TRBV7-9 and TRBJ1-5; no definite D call. V lost 3 bases to trimming and J lost 0 bases, with 0 bases between them. CDR3 length: 12 residues. The germline CDR1 and CDR2 sequences are SEHNR and FQNEAQ (reference sequence). For the CDR3, the DNA is TGTGCCAGCAGCTTTAGCAATCAGCCCCAGCATTTT. It is translated as CASSFSNQPQHF.

This clonotype was recorded many times. This chain uses TRBV29-1 with TRBJ1-2; tentatively, D is TRBD1 (5 bases). CDR3 length equals 13 residues. V lost 3 bases and J 2 bases, leaving 10 bases between the germline ends. Germline V gives CDR1 SQVTM, CDR2 ANQGSEA. The CDR3 bases are TGCAGCGTTGAGGCAGGGCTAAACTATGGCTACACCTTC. Translation gives CSVEAGLNYGYTF.

This clonotype was observed many times. This rearrangement joins TRBV5-1 to TRBJ1-6; D not certain. The ends were cut back, 1 base at V and 5 bases at J, with 13 bases in the middle. This CDR3 comprises 16 residues. Germline V gene lookup returns CDR1 SGHRS and CDR2 YFSETQ. The CDR3 spells CASSLFGLTDNSPLHF. CDR3 bases: TGCGCCAGCAGCTTGTTTGGACTGACGGATAATTCACCCCTCCACTTT.

This clonotype has at least ten counts. The chain employs TRBV5-1 and TRBJ1-2; TRBD1 agrees at 9 bases. Germline-derived CDR1 and CDR2 are SGHRS and YFSETQ. V shed 4 bases, J shed 1 base, and the junction held 5 bases outside the gene matches. The CDR3 is made up of 15 amino acids. The CDR3 protein is CASSPRTGVNYGYTF. The CDR3 nucleotides read TGCGCCAGCAGCCCAAGGACAGGGGTTAACTATGGCTACACCTTC.

About this clonotype itself: A read error may explain this, as a much larger clone is one base away. V and J are TRBV7-3 and TRBJ1-2, with 7 bases fitting TRBD1. Germline-derived CDR1 and CDR2 are SGHTA and FQGTGA. Trimming cost V 5 bases and J 6 bases; bases outside gene matches: 6. This CDR3 has 13 amino acids. CDR3 sequence reads: CASSPDRDHGYTF. The CDR3 nucleotides are TGTGCCAGCAGCCCCGACAGGGATCATGGCTACACCTTC.

This clonotype occurred many times. This chain joins TRBV5-1 and TRBJ1-2; no clear D. In germline, CDR1 is SGHRS, CDR2 YFSETQ. The CDR3 spans 14 residues. V was shortened by 4 bases and J by 3 bases, with 13 bases between the two germline ends. CDR3 sequence: CASSITTSDYGYTF. The CDR3 nucleotides read TGCGCCAGCAGCATCACCACCTCGGACTATGGCTACACCTTC.

This clonotype appeared many times. The chain employs TRBV5-1 and TRBJ1-5, with D unresolved. CDR3 length: 15 amino acids. Germline CDR1 SGHRS, CDR2 YFSETQ. Trimming cost V 0 bases and J 5 bases, with 12 bases left between them. CDR3 nucleotides: TGCGCCAGCAGCTTGGGGGAGGGCGCCTATCAGCCCCAGCATTTT. The encoded protein is CASSLGEGAYQPQHF.

This clonotype was picked up many times. The gene calls are TRBV6-5 and TRBJ1-6, with unresolved D. The germline V gene encodes CDR1 MNHEY and CDR2 SVGAGI. The CDR3 contains 16 residues. V shed 0 bases and J shed 6 bases, with 12 bases lying between them. The CDR3 DNA reads TGTGCCAGCAGTTACTCGGTAGCCCCGGTTAATTCACCCCTCCACTTT. Its translation is CASSYSVAPVNSPLHF.